A single T cell receptor beta chain is shown here with its context. Its cognate antigen is unknown. This sample is drawn from a study of OX40 agonist ivuxolimab in advanced cancers. Study context: Patients were treated with intravenous ivuxolimab, dosed at 0.01 to 10 mg/kg and infused every 2 weeks.

Anyone with autoimmune disease history or systemic immunosuppression was excluded. Trimming took 3 bases from V and 6 from J, leaving 19 bases between them. Germline CDR1 SGHNT, CDR2 YYREEE (reference sequence). This CDR3 has 15 residues. Produced via immunoSEQ multiplex PCR; TCRdb's table is partial and in-frame only. The data hold around 92,000 clones, with approximately 84% observed a single time. Study outcomes and limitations: CD8+ T cells were the subset that, on average, had more expanded clones than CD4+. Specificity for antigen went undetermined in the expanded peripheral T cells.

This TCR was recovered from an adult with an advanced solid tumor such as melanoma, head and neck, liver or kidney cancer. The specimen was CD4+ or CD8+ T cells sorted from blood, collected in a trial of the OX40 agonist ivuxolimab. This rearrangement joins TRBV5-4 to TRBJ2-7, with D perhaps matching TRBD2 (6 bases). This CDR3 is CASSSDTRAGSEQYF. The CDR3 coding sequence is TGTGCCAGCAGCTCAGATACTCGCGCGGGGTCCGAGCAGTACTTC.